The T cell receptor beta chain described here comes from a study of T-cell reconstitution after alpha-beta-depleted transplantation in children. Preparation of the TCRbeta library was carried out with unique molecular identifiers. TCRdb reprocessed the PCR reads via MiXCR and lists one record per CDR3 protein. The sample has some 240,000 distinct CDR3 sequences; 12% are singletons. This clonotype was picked up many times. Sequenced material: PBMCs from the stem cell graft donor, taken from the stem cell graft. The TCR originated in a human donor who donated a stem cell graft to a child with acute lymphoblastic leukemia.

The CDR3 loop reads CASSGQGASRYEQYF. The DNA for the CDR3 is TGTGCCAGCAGTGGACAGGGGGCGTCTCGCTACGAGCAGTACTTC. This chain connects TRBV6-1 to TRBJ2-7; the match to TRBD1 covers 10 bases. CDR1 and CDR2 from the germline V gene are MNHNS and SASEGT. V lost 4 bases to trimming and J lost 3 bases; unmatched junction nucleotides: 6. The CDR3 covers 15 residues.